This T cell receptor beta chain is from a study of CD8 T cells in ankylosing spondylitis. Study observations and caveats: Within matched ankylosing spondylitis synovial fluid, disease-linked clones were reportedly significantly enriched.

This clonotype was seen at least ten times. Its antigen is undetermined. TCRdb called the 5' RACE reads again in MiXCR, with one record for every CDR3 protein. Seen here are 150,000 to 200,000 distinct CDR3 sequences, about 16% observed once, and the top ten hold approximately 7.8%. This CDR3 spans 13 amino acids. Trimming removed 0 bases from V and 5 bases from J, with 6 bases in between. Germline lookup yields CDR1 SGHRS and CDR2 YFSETQ. Input material: blood, either unsorted or a sorted T cell fraction (not recorded which). V gene TRBV5-1 combines with J gene TRBJ2-1; D ambiguous. This receptor was identified in a male donor with ankylosing spondylitis or in good health (not recorded which). The CDR3 DNA is TGCGCCAGCAGCTTGGACCCTAACAATGAGCAGTTCTTC. This codes for CASSLDPNNEQFF.